This T cell receptor (beta chain) was captured in a study of T cells in localized non-small cell lung cancer. The V end lost 5 bases, the J end lost 3 bases, and 12 bases lay between the germline ends. Germline values: CDR1 KGHSH, CDR2 LQKENI. The CDR3 contains 14 residues. A note on this clone: As yet, its antigen is unknown.

Study-level findings and limits: Among the top 100 tumor clones, a median around 57 appeared in adjacent lung. Among the tissues sampled, uninvolved adjacent lung had the highest T cell clonality, above tumor.

Only in-frame clones appear in the TCRdb table, and some are missing; sequencing was by immunoSEQ multiplex PCR. Among approximately 7,000 clones listed, 50% were seen once. This TCR was recovered from a female donor at least 60 years old with stage I lung adenocarcinoma. The specimen comprised lymph node tissue, sampled before any cancer treatment. The chain uses TRBV18 and TRBJ2-3; the D gene is possibly TRBD2 (6 bases). Here the CDR3 DNA reads TGTGCCAGCTCATCTAGCGACGGGACAGATACGCAGTATTTT. It yields the protein CASSSSDGTDTQYF.